This TCR beta chain was sequenced during a study of tumor-infiltrating lymphocytes in localized non-small cell lung cancer. Study overall: Each patient gave resected tumor and non-adjacent uninvolved lung tissue. Study-wide results and limits: Each assay used a separate piece of the same tissue. Immunotypes IM1 and IM2 had similar TCR-derived T-cell fractions. Only some patients had TCR sequencing, depending on available tissue.

The CDR3 is 16 amino acids. The germline V gene has CDR1 MDHEN and CDR2 SYDVKM. Trimming took 3 bases from V and 4 from J; bases not matched to a gene: 9. Using immunoSEQ multiplex PCR, the repertoire was profiled, and TCRdb retains in-frame clones only, with some absent. The table has approximately 17,000 clones, around 79% seen once. In this sample, this clone turned up a few times. The target antigen is unknown. The clonotype originates from a human donor with non-small cell lung cancer. This chain links TRBV28 with TRBJ1-3, with TRBD1 identical over 7 bases. Sequences were obtained from lung tumor tissue. The CDR3 is CASSFTLGQTGNTIYF. The CDR3 DNA sequence: TGTGCCAGCAGTTTTACGCTGGGACAGACCGGAAACACCATATATTTT.